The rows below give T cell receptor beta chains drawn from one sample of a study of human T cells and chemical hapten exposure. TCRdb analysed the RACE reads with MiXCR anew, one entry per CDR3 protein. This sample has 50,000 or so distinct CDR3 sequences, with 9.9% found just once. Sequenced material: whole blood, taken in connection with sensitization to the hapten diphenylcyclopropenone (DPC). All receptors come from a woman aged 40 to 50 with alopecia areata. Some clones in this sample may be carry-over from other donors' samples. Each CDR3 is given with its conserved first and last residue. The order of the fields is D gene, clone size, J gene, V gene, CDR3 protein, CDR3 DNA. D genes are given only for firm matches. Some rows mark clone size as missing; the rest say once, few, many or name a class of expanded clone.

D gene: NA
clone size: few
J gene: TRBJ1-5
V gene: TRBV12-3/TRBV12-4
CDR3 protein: CASSLGSQPQHF
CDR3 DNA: TGTGCCAGCAGTTTAGGCAGTCAGCCCCAGCATTTT

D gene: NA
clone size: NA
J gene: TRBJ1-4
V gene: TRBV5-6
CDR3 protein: CASSQAGQKLFF
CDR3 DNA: TGTGCCAGCAGCCAAGCAGGCCAGAAACTGTTTTTT

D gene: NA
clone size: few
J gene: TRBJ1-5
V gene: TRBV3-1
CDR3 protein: CASSQEWRQPQHF
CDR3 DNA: TGTGCCAGCAGCCAAGAGTGGCGTCAGCCCCAGCATTTT

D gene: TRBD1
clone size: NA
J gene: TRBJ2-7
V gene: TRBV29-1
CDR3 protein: CSVDRGQGSYEQYF
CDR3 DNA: TGCAGCGTTGACCGTGGACAGGGCTCCTACGAGCAGTACTTC

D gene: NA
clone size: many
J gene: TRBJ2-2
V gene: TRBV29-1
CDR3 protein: CSVEAPGGGELFF
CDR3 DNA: TGCAGCGTTGAAGCTCCTGGAGGCGGGGAGCTGTTTTTT

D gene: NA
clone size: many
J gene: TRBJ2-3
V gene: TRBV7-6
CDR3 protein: CASSLQSLDYFNTQYF
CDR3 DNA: TGTGCCAGCAGCCTACAGTCTCTGGACTACTTCAATACGCAGTATTTT

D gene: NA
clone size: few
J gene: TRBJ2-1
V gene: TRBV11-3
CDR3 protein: CASSLWAGAKNEQFF
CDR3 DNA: TGTGCCAGCAGCTTATGGGCAGGGGCAAAGAATGAGCAGTTCTTC

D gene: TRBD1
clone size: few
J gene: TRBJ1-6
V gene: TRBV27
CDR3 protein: CASTLTGGFNSPLHF
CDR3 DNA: TGTGCCAGCACCCTGACAGGGGGCTTTAATTCACCCCTCCACTTT

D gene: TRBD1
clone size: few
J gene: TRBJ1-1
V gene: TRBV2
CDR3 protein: CASTAGGTEAFF
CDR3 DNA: TGTGCCAGCACCGCAGGGGGTACTGAAGCTTTCTTT

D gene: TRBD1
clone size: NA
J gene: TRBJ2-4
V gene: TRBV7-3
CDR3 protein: CASSLGQGVNIQYF
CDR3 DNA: TGTGCCAGCAGCCTGGGACAGGGGGTAAACATTCAGTACTTC

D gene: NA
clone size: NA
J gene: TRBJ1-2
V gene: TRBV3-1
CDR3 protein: CASSQPGDFTF
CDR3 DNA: TGTGCCAGCAGCCAACCAGGGGATTTCACCTTC

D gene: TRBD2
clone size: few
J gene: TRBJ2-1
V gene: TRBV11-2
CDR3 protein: CASSLTSGGANEQFF
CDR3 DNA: TGTGCCAGCAGCTTGACTAGCGGGGGGGCCAATGAGCAGTTCTTC

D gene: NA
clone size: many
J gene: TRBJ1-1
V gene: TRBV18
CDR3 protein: CASRQDTMNTEAFF
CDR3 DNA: TGTGCCAGCAGGCAGGACACTATGAACACTGAAGCTTTCTTT

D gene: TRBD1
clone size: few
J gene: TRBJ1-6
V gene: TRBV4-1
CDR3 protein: CASSRDRANSPLHF
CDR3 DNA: TGCGCCAGCAGCCGGGACAGGGCCAATTCACCCCTCCACTTT

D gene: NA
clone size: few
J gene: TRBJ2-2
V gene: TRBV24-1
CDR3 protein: CATSDLDAGTNTGELFF
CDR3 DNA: TGTGCCACCAGTGATTTGGACGCCGGAACGAACACCGGGGAGCTGTTTTTT

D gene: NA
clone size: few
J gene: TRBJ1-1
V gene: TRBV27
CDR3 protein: CASSYMDVGTEAFF
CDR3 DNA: TGTGCCAGCAGTTACATGGATGTGGGGACTGAAGCTTTCTTT

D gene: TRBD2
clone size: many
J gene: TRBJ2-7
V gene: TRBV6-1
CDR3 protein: CASSKAGLSYEQYF
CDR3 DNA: TGTGCCAGCAGTAAAGCGGGACTCTCCTACGAGCAGTACTTC

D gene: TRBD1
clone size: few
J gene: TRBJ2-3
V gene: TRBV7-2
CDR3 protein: CASSTTGGTDTQYF
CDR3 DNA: TGTGCCAGCAGCACTACAGGGGGCACAGATACGCAGTATTTT

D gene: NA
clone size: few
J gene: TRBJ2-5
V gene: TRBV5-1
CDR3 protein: CASSLAVSRGYETQYF
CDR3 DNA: TGCGCCAGCAGCTTGGCCGTCAGCAGGGGTTACGAGACCCAGTACTTC

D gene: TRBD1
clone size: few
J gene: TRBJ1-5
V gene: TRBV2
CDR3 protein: CASSRTGGNSQPQHF
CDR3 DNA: TGTGCCAGCAGCAGGACAGGGGGTAATAGTCAGCCCCAGCATTTT

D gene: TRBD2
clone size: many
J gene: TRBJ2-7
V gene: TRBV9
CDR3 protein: CASSVATGLAYEQYF
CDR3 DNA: TGTGCCAGCAGCGTAGCGACGGGACTAGCCTACGAGCAGTACTTC

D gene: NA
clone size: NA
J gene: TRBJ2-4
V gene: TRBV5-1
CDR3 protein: CASSFFESNIQYF
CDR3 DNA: TGCGCCAGCAGCTTTTTCGAATCGAACATTCAGTACTTC

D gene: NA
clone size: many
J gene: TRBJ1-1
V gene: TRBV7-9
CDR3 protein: CASSLTDFRDTEAFF
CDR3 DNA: TGTGCCAGCAGCTTAACAGACTTCAGGGACACTGAAGCTTTCTTT

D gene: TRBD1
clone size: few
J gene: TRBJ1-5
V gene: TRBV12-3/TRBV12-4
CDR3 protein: CASSSPDRGSNQPQHF
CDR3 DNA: TGTGCCAGCAGTTCCCCGGACAGGGGGAGCAATCAGCCCCAGCATTTT

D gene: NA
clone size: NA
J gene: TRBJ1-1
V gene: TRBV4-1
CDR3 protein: CASSQEDRPMNTEAFF
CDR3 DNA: TGCGCCAGCAGCCAAGAAGACAGACCCATGAACACTGAAGCTTTCTTT

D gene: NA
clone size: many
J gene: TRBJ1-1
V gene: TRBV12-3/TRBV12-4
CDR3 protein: CASSLRGRRNTEAFF
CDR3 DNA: TGTGCCAGCAGTTTAAGAGGGAGGAGGAACACTGAAGCTTTCTTT

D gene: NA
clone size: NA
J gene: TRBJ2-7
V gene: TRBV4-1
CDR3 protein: CASSQDLSSYEQYF
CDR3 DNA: TGCGCCAGCAGCCAAGATCTAAGTTCCTACGAGCAGTACTTC

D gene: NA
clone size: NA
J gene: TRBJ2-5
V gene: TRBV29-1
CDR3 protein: CSVQPSGFRQETQYF
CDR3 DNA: TGCAGCGTTCAACCCTCGGGGTTTAGGCAAGAGACCCAGTACTTC

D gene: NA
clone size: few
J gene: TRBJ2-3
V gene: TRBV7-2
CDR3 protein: CASSSPVRVDTQYF
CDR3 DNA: TGTGCCAGCAGCTCCCCCGTTCGGGTAGATACGCAGTATTTT

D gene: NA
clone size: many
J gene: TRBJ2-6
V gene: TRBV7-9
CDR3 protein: CASSPRGQGEAGANVLTF
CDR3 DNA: TGTGCCAGCAGCCCGCGAGGGCAGGGTGAGGCTGGGGCCAACGTCCTGACTTTC

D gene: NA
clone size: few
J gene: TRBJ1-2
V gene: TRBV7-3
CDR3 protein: CASRPTGGGYTF
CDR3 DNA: TGTGCCAGCAGGCCGACAGGAGGGGGCTACACCTTC